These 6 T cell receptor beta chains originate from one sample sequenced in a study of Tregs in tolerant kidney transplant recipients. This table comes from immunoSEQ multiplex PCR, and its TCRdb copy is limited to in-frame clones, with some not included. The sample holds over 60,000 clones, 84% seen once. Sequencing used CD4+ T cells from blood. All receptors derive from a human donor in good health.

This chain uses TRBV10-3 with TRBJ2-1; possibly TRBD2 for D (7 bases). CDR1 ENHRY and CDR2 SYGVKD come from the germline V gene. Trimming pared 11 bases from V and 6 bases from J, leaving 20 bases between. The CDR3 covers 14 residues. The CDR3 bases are TGTGCCGCCCGGGGGGCAGAATGGGGCAATGAGCAGTTCTTC. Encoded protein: CAARGAEWGNEQFF.

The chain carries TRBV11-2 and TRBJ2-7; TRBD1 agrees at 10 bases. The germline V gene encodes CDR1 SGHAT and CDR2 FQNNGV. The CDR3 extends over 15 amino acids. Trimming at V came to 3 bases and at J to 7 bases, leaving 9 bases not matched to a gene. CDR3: CASSFVGTGVGEQYF. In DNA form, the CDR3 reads TGTGCCAGCAGCTTCGTCGGGACAGGGGTCGGGGAGCAGTACTTC.

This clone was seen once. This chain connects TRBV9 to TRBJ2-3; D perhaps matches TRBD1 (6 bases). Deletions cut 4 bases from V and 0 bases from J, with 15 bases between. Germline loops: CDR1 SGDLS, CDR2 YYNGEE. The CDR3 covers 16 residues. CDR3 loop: CASSPPRTESTDTQYF. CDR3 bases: TGTGCCAGCAGCCCCCCCCGGACAGAGAGCACAGATACGCAGTATTTT.

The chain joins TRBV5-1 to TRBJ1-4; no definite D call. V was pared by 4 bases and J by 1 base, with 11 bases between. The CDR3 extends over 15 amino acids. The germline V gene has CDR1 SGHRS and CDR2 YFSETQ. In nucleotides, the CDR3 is TGCGCCAGCAGCATGGCTGCGCGAACTAATGAAAAACTGTTTTTT. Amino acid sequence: CASSMAARTNEKLFF.

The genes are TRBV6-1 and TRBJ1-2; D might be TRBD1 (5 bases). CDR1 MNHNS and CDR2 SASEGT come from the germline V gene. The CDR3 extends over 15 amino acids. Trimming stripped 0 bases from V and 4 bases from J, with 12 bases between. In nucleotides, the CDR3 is TGTGCCAGCAGTGAAGCCCCGGGGGTGGTCTATGGCTACACCTTC. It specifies CASSEAPGVVYGYTF.

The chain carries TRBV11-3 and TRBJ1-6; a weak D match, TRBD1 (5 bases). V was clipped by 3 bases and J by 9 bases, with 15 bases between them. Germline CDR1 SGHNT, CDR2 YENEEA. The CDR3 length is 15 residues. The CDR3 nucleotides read TGTGCCAGCAGCTTGGCAGGGTGGATTATTTCACCCCTCCACTTT. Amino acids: CASSLAGWIISPLHF. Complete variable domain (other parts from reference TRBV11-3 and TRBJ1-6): EAGVVQSPRYKIIEKKQPVAFWCNPISGHNTLYWYLQNLGQGPELLIRYENEEAVDDSQLPKDRFSAERLKGVDSTLKIQPAELGDSAVYLCASSLAGWIISPLHFGNGTRLTVT.